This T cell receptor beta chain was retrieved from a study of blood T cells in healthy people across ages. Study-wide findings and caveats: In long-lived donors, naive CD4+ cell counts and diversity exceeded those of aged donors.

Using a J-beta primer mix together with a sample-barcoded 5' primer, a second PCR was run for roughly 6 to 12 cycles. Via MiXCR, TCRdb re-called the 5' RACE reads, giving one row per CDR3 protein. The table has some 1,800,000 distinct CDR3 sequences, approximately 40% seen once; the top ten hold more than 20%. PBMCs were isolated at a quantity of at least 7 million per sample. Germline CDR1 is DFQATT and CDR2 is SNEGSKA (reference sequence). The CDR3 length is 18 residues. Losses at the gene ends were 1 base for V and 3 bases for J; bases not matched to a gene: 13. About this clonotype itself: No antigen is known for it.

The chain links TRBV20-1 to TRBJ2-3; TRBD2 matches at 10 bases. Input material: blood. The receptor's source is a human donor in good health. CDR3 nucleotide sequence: TGCAGTGCTAGAGGGAGCGGGGGGGACGGGTGGCGGACAGATACGCAGTATTTT. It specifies CSARGSGGDGWRTDTQYF.